This TCR beta chain was recovered during a study of T cells after yellow fever vaccination. CDR1 is DFQATT, CDR2 SNEGSKA, per germline (reference sequence). The CDR3 sequence is 14 residues long. After removal of 5 bases from V and 4 bases from J, the junction contained 10 bases not matched to a gene. In making TCR cDNA, 5'RACE template switching added a universal primer site and UMIs to it. TCRdb used MiXCR to reprocess the 5' RACE reads, holding one entry per CDR3 protein. This sample yields around 250,000 distinct CDR3 sequences, of which 6.9% are seen a single time; roughly 0.93% belongs to the top ten. The study, taken as a whole, reports: CD4 and CD8 compartments shared a small share of clonotypes.

This clonotype was picked up a small number of times. The target antigen is unknown. This clonotype was obtained from a young man who received the YFV17D yellow fever vaccine. Sequencing used CD4+ T cells sorted from PBMCs, obtained 15 days after the yellow fever booster vaccination. The V and J genes are TRBV20-1 and TRBJ1-1; 7 bases map to TRBD1. The CDR3 coding sequence is TGCAGTGCTCAAAGACAGGGTGGGAGCACTGAAGCTTTCTTT. Translated, it gives CSAQRQGGSTEAFF.